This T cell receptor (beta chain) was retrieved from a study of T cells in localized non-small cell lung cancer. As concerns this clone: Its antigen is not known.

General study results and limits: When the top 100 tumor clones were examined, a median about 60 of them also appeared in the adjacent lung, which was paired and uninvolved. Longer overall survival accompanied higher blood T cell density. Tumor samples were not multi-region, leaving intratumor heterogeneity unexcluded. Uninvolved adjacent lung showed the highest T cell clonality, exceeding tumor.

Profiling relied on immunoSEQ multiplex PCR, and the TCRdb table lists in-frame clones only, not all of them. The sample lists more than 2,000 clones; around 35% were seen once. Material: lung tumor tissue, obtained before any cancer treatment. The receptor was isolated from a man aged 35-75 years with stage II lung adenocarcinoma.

As DNA, the CDR3 is TGCGCCAGCAGTGACCCCGGGACTAGCCGACCCTACGAGCAGTACTTC. It yields the protein CASSDPGTSRPYEQYF. The chain recombines TRBV10-2 with TRBJ2-7; 9 bases map to TRBD2. Germline lookup yields CDR1 WSHSY and CDR2 SAAADI. V lost 3 bases and J lost 2; bases outside the gene matches: 8. The CDR3 covers 16 residues.